These T cell receptor beta chains were read from a single sample in a study of shared clonotypes between healthy human individuals. Assay used: immunoSEQ multiplex PCR; TCRdb lists only in-frame clones, some missing. This table has 2.5 million or so clones, approximately 92% appearing once. The sequenced sample consisted of naive CD4+ T cells sorted from blood. The receptors shown here come from a man aged 18 to 30 in good health. CDR3s include the opening cysteine and the closing phenylalanine or tryptophan. Each record gives: V gene, D gene, clone size, J gene, CDR3 protein, CDR3 DNA. The D gene is left open where the match is weak. The size field is filled for only some rows; it gives once, few, many or a size class.

TRBV7-2,TRBD2,.,TRBJ2-1,CASSLVTLLGGGPNNEQFF,TGTGCCAGCAGCTTAGTTACCCTTCTGGGCGGGGGGCCTAACAATGAGCAGTTCTTC
TRBV19,TRBD1,.,TRBJ1-1,CASSTGTGANTEAFF,TGTGCCAGTAGTACCGGGACAGGGGCGAACACTGAAGCTTTCTTT
TRBV5-4,.,.,TRBJ1-1,CASSLARAPGNTEAFF,TGTGCCAGCAGCTTGGCAAGAGCACCAGGGAACACTGAAGCTTTCTTT
TRBV4-1,.,once,TRBJ2-7,CASSHDSLALVRAQYF,TGCGCCAGCAGCCACGATAGCCTAGCGTTGGTACGAGCGCAGTACTTC
TRBV7-8,.,.,TRBJ1-2,CASSLTGTNYGYTF,TGTGCCAGCAGCTTAACAGGGACTAACTATGGCTACACCTTC
TRBV2,TRBD1,.,TRBJ1-1,CASSAEQGAVTEAFF,TGTGCCAGCAGTGCGGAACAGGGGGCGGTCACTGAAGCTTTCTTT
TRBV7-2,.,.,TRBJ2-7,CASSFSNSYEQYF,TGTGCCAGCAGCTTTTCGAACTCCTACGAGCAGTACTTC
TRBV10-3,TRBD2,.,TRBJ2-1,CAISVLAGGSEQFF,TGTGCCATCAGTGTCCTAGCGGGGGGGAGTGAGCAGTTCTTC
TRBV9,.,.,TRBJ2-1,CASRPSPVSSYNEQFF,TGTGCCAGCAGACCCAGCCCGGTCAGCTCCTACAATGAGCAGTTCTTC
TRBV5-6,.,.,TRBJ2-3,CASSPRQGTDTQYF,TGTGCCAGCAGCCCTAGACAGGGCACAGATACGCAGTATTTT
TRBV5-4,TRBD2,.,TRBJ2-2,CASSSPGAGGGGELFF,TGTGCCAGCAGCTCCCCCGGAGCGGGCGGGGGCGGGGAGCTGTTTTTT
TRBV4-2,TRBD1,.,TRBJ2-5,CASSVMGDRPQETQYF,TGTGCCAGCAGTGTTATGGGGGACAGACCTCAAGAGACCCAGTACTTC
TRBV27,.,once,TRBJ1-5,CASSPQGGNQPQHF,TGTGCCAGCAGTCCACAGGGTGGCAATCAGCCCCAGCATTTT
TRBV5-6,TRBD1,.,TRBJ1-2,CASSFYGTAQGYTF,TGTGCCAGCAGCTTCTACGGGACAGCTCAAGGCTACACCTTC
TRBV7-9,.,.,TRBJ2-5,CASSLTEIQETQYF,TGTGCCAGCAGCCTGACAGAGATCCAAGAGACCCAGTACTTC
TRBV2,.,.,TRBJ2-2,CASMLEMVPGELFF,TGTGCCAGCATGTTAGAAATGGTGCCCGGGGAGCTGTTTTTT
TRBV6-5,.,.,TRBJ1-2,CASSYRENYIGYTF,TGTGCCAGCAGTTACAGGGAGAACTATATCGGCTACACCTTC
TRBV29-1,.,once,TRBJ2-5,CSVSTPPAGETQYF,TGCAGCGTTTCCACCCCACCTGCGGGTGAGACCCAGTACTTC
TRBV9,TRBD2,.,TRBJ2-7,CASSVSARGGYEQYF,TGTGCCAGCAGCGTTTCTGCTCGGGGGGGCTACGAGCAGTACTTC
TRBV6-1,.,.,TRBJ1-2,CASSLRQADYGYTF,TGTGCCAGCAGTCTCCGACAGGCGGACTATGGCTACACCTTC